The 3 T cell receptor beta chains reported below all come from one sample, sequenced in a study of T cell repertoires in cytomegalovirus infection. What these receptors recognize is not known. TCRdb analysed the reads with MiXCR anew, one entry per CDR3 protein. The sample has more than 250,000 distinct CDR3 sequences; 20% to 25% are singletons. The source was cultured PBMCs, collected from culture after CMV antigen stimulation. Receptors originate from a human donor in good health (CMV status not recorded). Some clones in this sample may be carry-over from other donors' samples.

The gene calls are TRBV10-3 and TRBJ1-1; 7 positions agree with TRBD1. This CDR3 has 16 amino acids. The germline gives CDR1 ENHRY, CDR2 SYGVKD. V shed 2 bases and J 1 base; nucleotides not matched to a gene: 7. The CDR3 DNA reads TGTGCCATCAGTGAGCCCAGGGACAGCAAGAACACTGAAGCTTTCTTT. Protein product: CAISEPRDSKNTEAFF.

This clonotype occurred many times. The chain uses TRBV12-5 and TRBJ2-1; 8 bases are shared with TRBD2. V gave up 0 bases and J gave up 4 bases; unmatched junction bases: 5. The CDR3 is 16 amino acids. The germline gives CDR1 LGHNT, CDR2 FRNRAP. The CDR3 is CASGLVRSGDYNEQFF. The CDR3 DNA reads TGTGCTAGTGGTTTGGTACGTAGCGGGGATTACAATGAGCAGTTCTTC.

The V and J genes are TRBV6-5 and TRBJ1-6, with D perhaps matching TRBD1 (5 bases). From germline, CDR1 is MNHEY and CDR2 SVGAGI. V was clipped by 6 bases and J by 0 bases, with 12 bases between them. The CDR3 has 16 amino acids. CDR3 bases: TGTGCCAGCAGCGGGGACCCGAGCTCCTATAATTCACCCCTCCACTTT. Residues: CASSGDPSSYNSPLHF.